This section outlines one T cell receptor beta chain sequence together with its context. There are a few counts of this clonotype. The antigen it recognizes is unknown. The sample holds no much larger clone one base away, and base qualities are not on file. This sample was included in a study of glioma-infiltrating T cells (dated by TCRdb to 2015 to 2016). With respect to the entire study: The study sequenced TCR alpha- and beta-chain repertoires from glioma tissue, from non-neoplastic brain tissue and from matched peripheral blood mononuclear cells. Three low-grade glioma patients, eight or nine primary glioblastoma patients and three non-glioma patients contributing non-neoplastic brain tissue were included in the paired cohort. To gauge divergence between tissue and blood T-cell populations, every tissue-infiltrating repertoire was compared against the peripheral blood repertoire from the same patient.

Including cysteine and phenylalanine, the CDR3 has 15 amino acids. Just CDR3 DNA is preserved here, 45 bases in frame from base 1. The CDR1 and CDR2 encoded by the germline V gene (reference sequence) are LNHDA and SQIVND. Trimming at the junction amounts to 3 bases on V and 3 bases on J, and the germline ends lie 14 bases apart. The paper as a whole reports these results and caveats: The group comparisons were based on small numbers of patients: three non-neoplastic, three low-grade glioma and eight glioblastoma patients. Very few CDR3 sequences were shared between tissue and blood, attributed to high CDR3 diversity and limited sampling. In non-neoplastic patients, VJ-independent divergence between tissue and blood fell below expectation, whereas in all gliomas, and especially in low-grade gliomas, the divergence rose above expectation.

The iRepertoire nested amplicon-rescue multiplex PCR (arm-PCR) platform was used to amplify TCR alpha and beta CDR3 regions from RNA. The input for one-step reverse transcription and amplification was roughly 90-450 ng of tissue mRNA or PBMC total RNA. Following bead purification, Illumina adapters were added by a secondary multiplex PCR, and the libraries were gel-purified between 200 and 400 bp. Demultiplexing relied on internal 6-nucleotide barcodes carried by the libraries. Sequencing of the libraries was done on an Illumina MiSeq using 2x220 or 2x250 nucleotide paired-end reads. From the authors' description of their analysis: FLASH 1.2.11 was used to merge paired reads, and BWA-MEM then aligned the reads to the GRCh37 human genome before TRA and TRB reads were extracted. V and J assignment used an IMGT-derived reference of cassette sequences and CDR3 motifs that included pseudogenes. Reads were translated in three frames, and productive CDR3s were defined by a C…FGXG motif without stop codons. Unique combinations of V-J cassette pair and CDR3 amino acid sequence were defined as clonotypes. Hamming distance filtering was applied to reads, with thresholds set by the sequence error rate of each sample in mapped regions. The public reads were run again by TCRdb, first through fastp at Q25 and then through MiXCR, and only productive beta chains were kept. Rows merge per CDR3 protein into single entries with the most common DNA and genes. Clone size and V and J calls follow TCRdb, not the original study. This sample comprises about 140,000 distinct CDR3 sequences, about 39% of them detected only once. The ten largest clones represent about a fifth of the sample.

This clonotype originated in a human donor with low-grade glioma or glioblastoma, undergoing nonglioma brain surgery, or in good health (not recorded which). This chain is built from TRBV19 and TRBJ1-1; the best D guess is TRBD1, with 6 bases matching. Sequencing input: glioma tissue, nonneoplastic brain tissue, or PBMCs (not recorded which). The CDR3 reads as follows: CASSIGQGGDTEAFF. The DNA is TGTGCCAGTAGTATCGGACAAGGGGGGGACACTGAAGCTTTCTTT.